The next 12 T cell receptor beta chains were all read from a single sample in a study of T cells in localized non-small cell lung cancer. Produced via immunoSEQ multiplex PCR; TCRdb's table is partial and in-frame only. Of roughly 3,000 clones in the sample, under 25% were seen once. Sequencing used lung tumor tissue, obtained before any cancer treatment. All receptors come from a man between 18 and 49 years old with stage II lung adenocarcinoma.

This clone was observed a few times. The genes are TRBV6-8 and TRBJ2-2; a weak D match, TRBD1 (5 bases). The germline CDR1 and CDR2 sequences are MNHGY and SAAAGT. This CDR3 spans 14 amino acids. V lost 5 bases, J lost 6 bases, and 13 bases lay in between. This CDR3 reads CASSHDSEAGELFF. The CDR3 nucleotides read TGTGCCAGCAGTCACGACAGTGAGGCCGGGGAGCTGTTTTTT.

This clone is judged medium-sized. The chain carries TRBV11-3 and TRBJ2-3; the match to TRBD1 covers 9 bases. CDR3 length equals 15 residues. In germline, CDR1 is SGHNT, CDR2 YENEEA. The J segment lost 4 bases and the V segment lost 3 bases, leaving 5 bases of the junction unmatched. For the CDR3, the DNA is TGTGCCAGCAGCTTTACGACAGGGGGACCAGATACGCAGTATTTT. Residues: CASSFTTGGPDTQYF.

This clone was found a few times. The J gene is TRBJ1-5, the V gene TRBV23-1; tentatively, D is TRBD1 (6 bases). TRBV23-1 is identified as an open reading frame with a role that is uncertain. This CDR3 comprises 19 residues. Trimming removed 4 bases at V and 6 bases at J, with 28 bases between. The CDR3 sequence is CASSRFFQGNSTKGQPQHF. CDR3 coding DNA: TGCGCCAGCAGTCGCTTCTTTCAGGGGAACTCAACCAAAGGTCAGCCCCAGCATTTT.

The CDR3 bases are TGTGCCAGCAGCCCCACGACCAGCACAGATACGCAGTATTTT. This encodes CASSPTTSTDTQYF. V is TRBV11-3 and J is TRBJ2-3; the D is unclear. V dropped 5 bases and J dropped 0 bases, with 9 bases sitting between them. The CDR3 has 14 amino acids. Germline CDR1 reads SGHNT; CDR2 reads YENEEA.

This clone is labeled as medium-sized. The chain employs TRBV9 and TRBJ2-7; unclear D gene. The CDR3 runs 17 residues. V was cut by 0 bases and J by 2 bases, with 18 bases left in between. CDR1 is SGDLS, CDR2 YYNGEE, per germline. The CDR3 coding sequence is TGTGCCAGCAGCGTAGCCCCCGACGGGCCTAAAGCCTACGAGCAGTACTTC. Its protein is CASSVAPDGPKAYEQYF.

There are a few counts of this clone. The chain joins TRBV7-6 to TRBJ2-3; TRBD1 matches 7 bases. The CDR3 covers 14 residues. Germline V CDR1 and CDR2: SGHVS, FNYEAQ. Trimming took 4 bases from V and 8 from J; bases not matched to a gene: 9. The CDR3 loop reads CASSSRDSSVTQYF. The DNA of the CDR3 is TGTGCCAGCAGCTCCCGGGACAGCTCGGTTACGCAGTATTTT.

The J gene is TRBJ1-5, the V gene TRBV7-8; the D is unclear. The CDR3 length is 13 residues. The V end lost 5 bases, the J end lost 3 bases, and 8 bases lay between the germline ends. The germline CDR1 and CDR2 sequences are SGHVS and FQNEAQ. The DNA for the CDR3 is TGTGCCAGCAGCCCGAGCACCAATCAGCCCCAGCATTTT. Its translation: CASSPSTNQPQHF.

The chain recombines TRBV11-3 with TRBJ2-2, with D possibly TRBD2 on 6 matching bases. The CDR3 is made up of 15 amino acids. The ends were cut back, 4 bases at V and 5 bases at J, with 14 bases in the middle. Germline-derived CDR1 and CDR2 are SGHNT and YENEEA. The CDR3 loop reads CASSSPTSGTGELFF. The CDR3 DNA reads TGTGCCAGCAGCTCGCCTACGAGCGGGACCGGGGAGCTGTTTTTT.

By proportion, this clone is medium-sized. V is TRBV11-3 and J is TRBJ1-1; TRBD1 matches 9 bases. There are 16 residues in the CDR3. V lost 2 bases and J lost 5; bases outside the gene matches: 9. Germline assignment: CDR1 SGHNT and CDR2 YENEEA. The CDR3 sequence: CASSLRTGTGRTEAFF. As DNA, the CDR3 is TGTGCCAGCAGCTTAAGGACCGGGACAGGGAGGACTGAAGCTTTCTTT.

The V gene is TRBV5-1, the J gene TRBJ2-1; 9 nucleotides line up with TRBD1. Germline CDR1 and CDR2: SGHRS and YFSETQ. This CDR3 region has 15 residues. With 4 bases clipped from V and 3 bases from J, the junction kept 5 bases outside the gene matches. CDR3 DNA sequence: TGCGCCAGCAGCCTGGGACAGGGAGTCTACAATGAGCAGTTCTTC. Translated: CASSLGQGVYNEQFF.

There are a few counts of this clone. The chain is built from TRBV11-3 and TRBJ2-5; weak D call: TRBD1 (6 bases). CDR1 and CDR2 (germline): SGHNT, YENEEA. This CDR3 has 15 amino acids. With 2 bases removed from V and 5 bases from J, the gap between germline ends came to 15 bases. The DNA of the CDR3 is TGTGCCAGCAGCTTAAGCGCAGGGGATCGGGAGACCCAGTACTTC. This sequence encodes CASSLSAGDRETQYF.

This clone was observed a few times. Here the CDR3 reads CASSHSGFGTQYF. Written as DNA, the CDR3 is TGTGCCAGCAGCCATTCAGGGTTCGGGACCCAGTACTTC. The chain carries TRBV14 and TRBJ2-5, with D maybe TRBD1 (5 bases). There are 13 residues in the CDR3. Trimming stripped 3 bases from V and 7 bases from J, with 12 bases between. Germline CDR1 reads SGHDN; CDR2 reads FVKESK.